This TCR beta chain derives from a study of T cell clones after liver transplantation. Across the whole study: Three of eight recipients were HCV-positive; others had non-autoimmune, non-viral indications.

V lost 7 bases to trimming and J lost 6 bases, with 22 bases between them. Per the germline V gene, CDR1 is LNHDA and CDR2 is SQIVND (reference sequence). The CDR3 consists of 15 residues. Here immunoSEQ multiplex PCR was the method, and the copy in TCRdb shows in-frame clones only, minus some. The sample yields about 75,000 clones, under 90% seen once. Worth noting for this clone: The antigen remains undetermined.

Study-level findings and limits: Migration into the graft, not deletion, may explain lost graft donor-reactive T cells. Post-transplant time points were not standardized, so conclusions are preliminary. Compared with third party-reactive sequences, donor-reactive ones declined more, independent of withdrawal success.

This sequence joins TRBV19 and TRBJ2-7; D gene uncertain. The sequences come from CD4+ T cells from blood, collected less than 50 months after liver transplant. The sequence was collected from a human patient who received a liver transplant. The graft donor may have contributed some T cells. Here the CDR3 reads CASKRTPFGLFEQYF. Here the CDR3 DNA reads TGTGCCAGTAAACGAACCCCCTTTGGGCTGTTCGAGCAGTACTTC.